These 14 T cell receptor beta chains were all obtained from the same sample, sequenced in a study of blood T cell repertoires in COVID-19. Generated by immunoSEQ multiplex PCR, the TCRdb table keeps only in-frame clones and is missing some. This sample has 250,000 or so clones, with 75% to 90% found just once. The sample was PBMCs or T cells enriched from blood (not recorded which). The receptors originated from a woman in her twenties or thirties with acute COVID-19.

This clone was counted ten times or more. V usage is TRBV4-3 and J usage is TRBJ1-6; no reliable D call. Germline values: CDR1 LGHNA, CDR2 YSLEER. V dropped 1 base and J dropped 7 bases, with 11 bases sitting between them. The CDR3 has 15 residues. The CDR3 loop reads CASSQGVLPNSPLHF. DNA of the CDR3: TGCGCCAGCAGCCAAGGAGTCCTACCCAATTCACCCCTCCACTTT.

This clone was seen only once. CDR3 protein: CASSQSRATNEKLFF. In DNA form, the CDR3 reads TGCGCCAGCAGCCAGTCGAGAGCAACTAATGAAAAACTGTTTTTT. The V and J genes are TRBV4-3 and TRBJ1-4; D remains unclear. The CDR3 consists of 15 residues. Per the germline V gene, CDR1 is LGHNA and CDR2 is YSLEER. Trimming took off 3 bases at V and 0 bases at J, with 8 bases between the two ends.

The V and J genes are TRBV7-9 and TRBJ1-1; 8 bases match TRBD1. The CDR3 has 15 residues. The ends lost 2 bases at V and 1 base at J; junction bases unmatched: 3. CDR1 SEHNR and CDR2 FQNEAQ come from the germline V gene (reference sequence). The CDR3 DNA follows: TGTGCCAGCAGCTTATATACAGGGGGGAACACTGAAGCTTTCTTT. This gives the protein CASSLYTGGNTEAFF.

About this clone: Within the sample, other DNA sequences also encode this same CDR3. The chain couples TRBV5-1 to TRBJ1-3; D unclear. The germline V and J ends were trimmed by 0 bases and 0 bases, with 4 bases remaining between them. The CDR3 loop spans 14 amino acids. From germline, CDR1 is SGHRS and CDR2 YFSETQ. In DNA form, the CDR3 reads TGCGCCAGCAGCTTGGGTCTCTCTGGAAACACCATATATTTT. Its translation: CASSLGLSGNTIYF.

The chain joins TRBV7-9 to TRBJ1-4; D uncertain. V was pared by 1 base and J by 8 bases, with 8 bases between. The CDR3 sequence is 13 residues long. Per the germline V gene, CDR1 is SEHNR and CDR2 is FQNEAQ (reference sequence). The CDR3 nucleotides read TGTGCCAGCAGCTTAGTTTCGGGGGAAAAACTGTTTTTT. Its translation: CASSLVSGEKLFF.

This chain links TRBV6-2 or TRBV6-3 with TRBJ2-1; 7 positions match TRBD2. The CDR3 is made up of 14 amino acids. V shed 4 bases and J 5 bases; nucleotides not matched to a gene: 5. CDR1 and CDR2 from the germline V gene are MNHEY and SVGEGT. CDR3 in amino acids: CASSSLAVNNEQFF. The CDR3 coding sequence is TGTGCCAGCAGTTCCCTAGCGGTAAACAATGAGCAGTTCTTC.

This chain links TRBV12-3 or TRBV12-4 with TRBJ2-7; unclear D gene. Trimming removed 3 bases from V and 3 bases from J, with 9 bases in between. The CDR3 has 13 residues. CDR3: CASSFPGRYEQYF. The DNA for the CDR3 is TGTGCCAGCAGTTTCCCAGGCCGCTACGAGCAGTACTTC.

The chain carries TRBV6-5 and TRBJ2-2; no firm D call. The CDR3 runs 13 residues. Trimming pared 11 bases from V and 0 bases from J, leaving 10 bases between. From germline, CDR1 is MNHEY and CDR2 SVGAGI. The CDR3 DNA reads TGTGCCTTAAAGGAGACGAACACCGGGGAGCTGTTTTTT. Translating it yields CALKETNTGELFF.

This rearrangement joins TRBV6-5 to TRBJ1-1; 7 bases align to TRBD1. CDR1 is MNHEY and CDR2 is SVGAGI in the germline V gene. V lost 6 bases, J lost 4 bases, and 11 bases stayed unmatched. This CDR3 spans 15 amino acids. CDR3 coding DNA: TGTGCCAGCAGCTTACAGGGGCTTATTGGCACTGAAGCTTTCTTT. Its translation: CASSLQGLIGTEAFF.

The V call is TRBV6-5, the J call TRBJ2-5; 11 bases are shared with TRBD2. Looked up from germline, CDR1 is MNHEY and CDR2 is SVGAGI. Losses at the gene ends were 6 bases for V and 5 bases for J; bases not matched to a gene: 8. The CDR3 sequence is 15 residues long. The CDR3 DNA follows: TGTGCCAGCAGCCTCCTATGGACTAGCGGGGAGACCCAGTACTTC. This encodes CASSLLWTSGETQYF.

The rearrangement uses TRBV6-5 and TRBJ1-4; D remains unclear. Germline CDR1 is MNHEY and CDR2 is SVGAGI. This CDR3 is 15 amino acids long. Trimming left V 4 bases short and J 3 bases short, with 12 bases between. The CDR3 DNA follows: TGTGCCAGCAGTTCCATGACGGGAGCTAATGAAAAACTGTTTTTT. This codes for CASSSMTGANEKLFF.

The chain couples TRBV12-5 to TRBJ2-7, with 9 bases that match TRBD1. The germline V gene encodes CDR1 LGHNT and CDR2 FRNRAP. J gave up 2 bases and V 7 bases, and 9 bases lay outside the gene matches. CDR3 size: 15 residues. Here the CDR3 DNA reads TGTGCTAGTGCCCCCGGGGACAGGGCCGCCTACGAGCAGTACTTC. Amino acids: CASAPGDRAAYEQYF.

DNA of the CDR3: TGTGCCAGCAGCCAAGGGGGAGGCGAGCAGTACTTC. Encoded protein: CASSQGGGEQYF. The chain couples TRBV3-1 (or the pseudogene TRBV3-2) to TRBJ2-7; TRBD2 might be the D (6 bases). Germline V gene data show CDR1 as LGHDT and CDR2 as YNNKEL (reference sequence). With 1 base removed from V and 6 bases from J, the gap between germline ends came to 7 bases. This CDR3 spans 12 amino acids.

The rearrangement joins TRBV29-1 to TRBJ2-4; D not certain. Trimming removed 4 bases from V and 0 bases from J, with 7 bases in between. Germline values: CDR1 SQVTM, CDR2 ANQGSEA. CDR3 length equals 13 residues. The CDR3 nucleotides are TGCAGCGTTGTCCCTCTAGCCAAAAACATTCAGTACTTC. Its translation is CSVVPLAKNIQYF.